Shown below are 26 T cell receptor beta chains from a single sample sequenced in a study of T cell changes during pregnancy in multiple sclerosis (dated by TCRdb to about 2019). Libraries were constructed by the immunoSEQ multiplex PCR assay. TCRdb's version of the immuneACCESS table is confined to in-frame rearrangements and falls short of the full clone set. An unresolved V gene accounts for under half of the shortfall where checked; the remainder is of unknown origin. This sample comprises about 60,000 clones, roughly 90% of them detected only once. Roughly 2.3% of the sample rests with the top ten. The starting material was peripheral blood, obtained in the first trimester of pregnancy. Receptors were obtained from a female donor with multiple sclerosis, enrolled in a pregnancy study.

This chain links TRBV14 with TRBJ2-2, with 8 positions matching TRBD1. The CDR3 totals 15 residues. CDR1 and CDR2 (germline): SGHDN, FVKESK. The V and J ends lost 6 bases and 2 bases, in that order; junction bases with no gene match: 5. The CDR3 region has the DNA TGTGCCAGCAGACGGACAGGGCACAACACCGGGGAGCTGTTTTTT. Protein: CASRRTGHNTGELFF.

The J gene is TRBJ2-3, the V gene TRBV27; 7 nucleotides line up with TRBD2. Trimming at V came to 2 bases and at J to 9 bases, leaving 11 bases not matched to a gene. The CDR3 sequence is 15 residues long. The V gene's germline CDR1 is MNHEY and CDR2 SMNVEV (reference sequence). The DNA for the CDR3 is TGTGCCAGCAGTTTAGCGGGAGCCCTCCCCCGCACGCAGTATTTT. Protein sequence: CASSLAGALPRTQYF.

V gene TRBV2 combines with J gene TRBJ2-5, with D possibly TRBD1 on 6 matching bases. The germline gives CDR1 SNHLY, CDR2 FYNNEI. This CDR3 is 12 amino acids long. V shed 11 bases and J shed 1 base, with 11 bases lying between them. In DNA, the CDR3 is TGTGCCTCCAGGGGCGTCCAAGAGACCCAGTACTTC. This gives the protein CASRGVQETQYF. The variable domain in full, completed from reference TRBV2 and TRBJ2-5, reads EPEVTQTPSHQVTQMGQEVILRCVPISNHLYFYWYRQILGQKVEFLVSFYNNEISEKSEIFDDQFSVERPDGSNFTLKIRSTKLEDSAMYFCASRGVQETQYFGPGTRLLVL.

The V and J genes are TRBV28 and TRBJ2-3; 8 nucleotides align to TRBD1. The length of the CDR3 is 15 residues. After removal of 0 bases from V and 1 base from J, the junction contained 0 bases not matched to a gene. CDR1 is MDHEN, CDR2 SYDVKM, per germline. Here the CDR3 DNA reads TGTGCCAGCAGTTTATGGACAGGGGGCACAGATACGCAGTATTTT. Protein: CASSLWTGGTDTQYF. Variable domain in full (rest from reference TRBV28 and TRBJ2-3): DVKVTQSSRYLVKRTGEKVFLECVQDMDHENMFWYRQDPGLGLRLIYFSYDVKMKEKGDIPEGYSVSREKKERFSLILESASTNQTSMYLCASSLWTGGTDTQYFGPGTRLTVL.

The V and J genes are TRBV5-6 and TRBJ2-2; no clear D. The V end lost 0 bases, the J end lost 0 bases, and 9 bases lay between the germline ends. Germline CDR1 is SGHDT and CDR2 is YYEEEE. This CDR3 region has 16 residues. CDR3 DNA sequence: TGTGCCAGCAGCTTGGTCAGATCAGCGAACACCGGGGAGCTGTTTTTT. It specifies CASSLVRSANTGELFF.

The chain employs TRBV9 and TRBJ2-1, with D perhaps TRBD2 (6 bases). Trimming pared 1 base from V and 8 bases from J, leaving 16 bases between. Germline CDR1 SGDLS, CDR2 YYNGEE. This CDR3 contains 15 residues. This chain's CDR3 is CASSVQGLPSDEQFF. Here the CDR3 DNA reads TGTGCCAGCAGCGTACAGGGACTTCCCTCCGATGAGCAGTTCTTC.

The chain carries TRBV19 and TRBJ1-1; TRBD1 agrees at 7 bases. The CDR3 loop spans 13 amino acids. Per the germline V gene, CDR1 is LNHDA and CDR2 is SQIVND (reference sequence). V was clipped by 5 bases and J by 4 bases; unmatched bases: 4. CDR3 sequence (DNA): TGTGCCAGTAGTCCCAGGGGGTTCACTGAAGCTTTCTTT. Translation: CASSPRGFTEAFF. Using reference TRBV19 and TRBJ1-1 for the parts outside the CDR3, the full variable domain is DGGITQSPKYLFRKEGQNVTLSCEQNLNHDAMYWYRQDPGQGLRLIYYSQIVNDFQKGDIAEGYSVSREKKESFPLTVTSAQKNPTAFYLCASSPRGFTEAFFGQGTRLTVV.

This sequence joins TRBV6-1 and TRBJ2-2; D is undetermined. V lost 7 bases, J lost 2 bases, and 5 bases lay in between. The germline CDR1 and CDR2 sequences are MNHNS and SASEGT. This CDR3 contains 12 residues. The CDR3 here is CASTFNTGELFF. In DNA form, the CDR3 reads TGTGCCAGCACTTTTAACACCGGGGAGCTGTTTTTT.

CDR3 nucleotide sequence: TGTGCCAGCATGAGGGAGTTTACCTACGAGCAGTACTTC. Translation: CASMREFTYEQYF. The V call is TRBV2, the J call TRBJ2-7, with a weak D call TRBD2 (5 bases). The CDR3 spans 13 residues. Trimming stripped 7 bases from V and 2 bases from J, with 12 bases between. Looked up from germline, CDR1 is SNHLY and CDR2 is FYNNEI. The complete variable domain, with remaining parts taken from reference TRBV2 and TRBJ2-7, reads EPEVTQTPSHQVTQMGQEVILRCVPISNHLYFYWYRQILGQKVEFLVSFYNNEISEKSEIFDDQFSVERPDGSNFTLKIRSTKLEDSAMYFCASMREFTYEQYFGPGTRLTVT.

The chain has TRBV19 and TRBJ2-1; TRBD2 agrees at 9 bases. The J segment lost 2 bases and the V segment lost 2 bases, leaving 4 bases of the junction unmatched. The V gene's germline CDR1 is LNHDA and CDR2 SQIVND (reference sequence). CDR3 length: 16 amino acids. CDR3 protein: CASSIIAGVPYNEQFF. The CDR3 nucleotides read TGTGCCAGTAGTATAATAGCGGGAGTCCCCTACAATGAGCAGTTCTTC.

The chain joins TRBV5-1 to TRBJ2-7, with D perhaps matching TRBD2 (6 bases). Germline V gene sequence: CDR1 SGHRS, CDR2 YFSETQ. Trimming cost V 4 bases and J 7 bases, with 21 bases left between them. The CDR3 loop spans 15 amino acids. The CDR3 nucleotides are TGCGCCAGCAGCCCCGGAGGGGTGGGACTGTGGGAGCAGTACTTC. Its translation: CASSPGGVGLWEQYF.

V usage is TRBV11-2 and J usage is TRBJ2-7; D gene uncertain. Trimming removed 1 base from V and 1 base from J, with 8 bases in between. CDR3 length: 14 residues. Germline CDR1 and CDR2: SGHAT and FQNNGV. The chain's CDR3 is CASSLVVQSYEQYF. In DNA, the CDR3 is TGTGCCAGCAGCTTAGTGGTACAGTCCTACGAGCAGTACTTC.

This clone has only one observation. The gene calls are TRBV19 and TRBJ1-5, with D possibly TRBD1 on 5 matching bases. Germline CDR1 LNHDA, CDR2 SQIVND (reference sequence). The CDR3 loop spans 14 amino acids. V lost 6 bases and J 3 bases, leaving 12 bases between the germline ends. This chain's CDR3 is CASSLDRPNQPQHF. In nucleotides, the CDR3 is TGTGCCAGTAGCCTCGACAGACCCAATCAGCCCCAGCATTTT.

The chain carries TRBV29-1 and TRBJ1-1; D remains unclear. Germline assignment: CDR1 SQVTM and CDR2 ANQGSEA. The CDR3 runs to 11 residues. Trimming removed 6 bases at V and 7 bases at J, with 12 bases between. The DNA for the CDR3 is TGCAGCGTCGCCGACAAGATTGAAGCTTTCTTT. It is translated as CSVADKIEAFF.

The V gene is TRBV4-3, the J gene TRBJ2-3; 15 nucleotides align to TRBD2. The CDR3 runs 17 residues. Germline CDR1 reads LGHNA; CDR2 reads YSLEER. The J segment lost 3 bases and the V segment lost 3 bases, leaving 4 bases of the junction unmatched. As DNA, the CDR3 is TGCGCCAGCAGCCACGGACTAGCGGGAGGGTTGACAGATACGCAGTATTTT. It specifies CASSHGLAGGLTDTQYF.

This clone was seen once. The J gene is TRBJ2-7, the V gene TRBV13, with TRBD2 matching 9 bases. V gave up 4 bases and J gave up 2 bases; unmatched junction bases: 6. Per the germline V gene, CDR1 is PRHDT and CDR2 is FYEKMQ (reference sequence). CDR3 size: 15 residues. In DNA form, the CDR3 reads TGTGCCAGCAGCTCCCATAGCGGGAGAACCTACGAGCAGTACTTC. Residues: CASSSHSGRTYEQYF.

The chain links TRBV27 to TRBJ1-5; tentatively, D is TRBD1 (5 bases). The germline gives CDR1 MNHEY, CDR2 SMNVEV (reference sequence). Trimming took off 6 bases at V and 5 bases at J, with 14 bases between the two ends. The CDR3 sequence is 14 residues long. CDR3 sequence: CASSLREGDQPQHF. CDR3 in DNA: TGTGCCAGCAGCTTAAGGGAAGGGGATCAGCCCCAGCATTTT.

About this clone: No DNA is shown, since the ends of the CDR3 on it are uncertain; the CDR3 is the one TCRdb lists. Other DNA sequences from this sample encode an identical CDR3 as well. CDR3 sequence: CASSREFGRGTF. The gene calls are TRBV7-2 and TRBJ1-2. 12 amino acids form the CDR3, both terminal residues included. Germline values: CDR1 SGHTA, CDR2 FQGNSA.

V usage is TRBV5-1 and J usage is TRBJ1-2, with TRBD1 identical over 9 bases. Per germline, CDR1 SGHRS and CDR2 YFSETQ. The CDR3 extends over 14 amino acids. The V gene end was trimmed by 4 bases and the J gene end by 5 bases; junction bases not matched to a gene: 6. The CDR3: CASSLTGGAYGYTF. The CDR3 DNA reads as TGCGCCAGCAGCCTTACAGGGGGCGCATATGGCTACACCTTC.

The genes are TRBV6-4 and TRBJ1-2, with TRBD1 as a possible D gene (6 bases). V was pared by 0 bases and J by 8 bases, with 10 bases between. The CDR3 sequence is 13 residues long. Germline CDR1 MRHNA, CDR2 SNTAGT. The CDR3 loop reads CASSDSSGVGYTF. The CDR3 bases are TGTGCCAGCAGTGACTCCTCAGGGGTAGGCTACACCTTC.

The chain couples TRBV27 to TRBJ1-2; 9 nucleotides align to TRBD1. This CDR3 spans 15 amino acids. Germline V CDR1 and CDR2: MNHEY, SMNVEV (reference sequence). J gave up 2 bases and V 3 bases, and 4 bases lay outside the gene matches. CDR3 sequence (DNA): TGTGCCAGCAGTTTCAGGACAGGGGACAACTATGGCTACACCTTC. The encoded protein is CASSFRTGDNYGYTF.

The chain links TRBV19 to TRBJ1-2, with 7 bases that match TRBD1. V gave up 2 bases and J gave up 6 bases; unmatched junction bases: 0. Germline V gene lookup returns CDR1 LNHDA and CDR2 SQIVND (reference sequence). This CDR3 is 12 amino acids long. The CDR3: CASSIQGDGYTF. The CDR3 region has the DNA TGTGCCAGTAGTATACAGGGGGATGGCTACACCTTC.

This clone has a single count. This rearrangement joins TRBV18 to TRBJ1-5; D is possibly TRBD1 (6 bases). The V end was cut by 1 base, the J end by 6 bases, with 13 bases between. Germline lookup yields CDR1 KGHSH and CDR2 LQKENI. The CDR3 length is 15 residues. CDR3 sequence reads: CASSPLTGPGQPQHF. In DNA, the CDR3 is TGTGCCAGCTCACCACTGACAGGCCCGGGTCAGCCCCAGCATTTT.

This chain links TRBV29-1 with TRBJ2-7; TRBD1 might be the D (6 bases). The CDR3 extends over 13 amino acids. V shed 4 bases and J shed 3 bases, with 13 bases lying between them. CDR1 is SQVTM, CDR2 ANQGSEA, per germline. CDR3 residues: CSVGGGNRYEQYF. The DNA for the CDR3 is TGCAGCGTTGGAGGGGGTAACCGCTACGAGCAGTACTTC.

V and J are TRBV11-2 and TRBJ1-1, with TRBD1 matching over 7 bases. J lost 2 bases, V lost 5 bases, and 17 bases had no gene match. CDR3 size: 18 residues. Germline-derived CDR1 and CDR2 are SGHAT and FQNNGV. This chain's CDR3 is CASSTYGGWRGPNTEAFF. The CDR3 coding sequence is TGTGCCAGCAGCACTTATGGGGGGTGGAGGGGGCCTAACACTGAAGCTTTCTTT. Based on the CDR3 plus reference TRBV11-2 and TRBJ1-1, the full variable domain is EAGVAQSPRYKIIEKRQSVAFWCNPISGHATLYWYQQILGQGPKLLIQFQNNGVVDDSQLPKDRFSAERLKGVDSTLKIQPAKLEDSAVYLCASSTYGGWRGPNTEAFFGQGTRLTVV.

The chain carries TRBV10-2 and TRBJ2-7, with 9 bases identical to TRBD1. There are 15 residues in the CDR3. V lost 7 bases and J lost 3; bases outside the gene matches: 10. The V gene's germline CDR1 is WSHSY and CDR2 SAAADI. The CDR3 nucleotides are TGCGCCAGCATCCTACTACCGGGACAGGGCTACGAGCAGTACTTC. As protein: CASILLPGQGYEQYF.